Sequencing of this TCR beta chain was carried out in a study of blood T cells in healthy people across ages. Alongside a J-beta primer mix, a sample-barcoded 5' primer served in a second PCR lasting about 7 to 12 cycles. Tags on each cDNA molecule came from a template-switch adaptor with 12 random nucleotides. One entry per CDR3 protein results from TCRdb running MiXCR on the 5' RACE reads. The data show fewer than 950,000 distinct CDR3 sequences, with 53% seen just once and about two fifths held by the top ten. This receptor was taken from an elderly man in good health. Specimen: blood.

This CDR3 is CASSSSGTSSLDTQYF. As DNA, the CDR3 is TGTGCCAGCAGCTCATCCGGGACTAGCTCTTTGGATACGCAGTATTTT. V usage is TRBV7-2 and J usage is TRBJ2-3, with 9 bases that match TRBD2. The V and J ends lost 4 bases and 6 bases, in that order; junction bases with no gene match: 11. The germline gives CDR1 SGHTA, CDR2 FQGNSA. The CDR3 spans 16 residues.